This T cell receptor (beta chain) was sequenced during a study of cytomegalovirus exposure and HLA in healthy donors. At the level of the study: A previous analysis identified approximately 110 million unique TCR beta sequences derived from 180 million or so T cells.

Germline CDR1 WNHNN, CDR2 SYGVQD (reference sequence). CDR3 length equals 16 residues. Trimming left V 8 bases short and J 0 bases short, with 17 bases between. 60 Vbeta and 13 Jbeta primers were used in PCR. TCRdb's copy holds only in-frame clones and misses some; the assay was immunoSEQ multiplex PCR. Of under 200,000 clones in the sample, roughly 85% are singletons; the top ten hold around 1.3%. Study results and limitations: A later analysis revealed that TCR association rates differed between HLA loci, peaking at DRB1 and bottoming out at HLA-C.

In its sample, this clone was seen a few times. What it recognizes is unknown. This TCR was sampled from a woman between 45 and 60 years old in good health and CMV-seronegative. Input material: PBMCs. The V and J genes are TRBV10-1 and TRBJ2-1, with no clear D. The CDR3 sequence is CASGTSRVSSYNEQFF. For the CDR3, the DNA is TGCGCCAGCGGTACCTCTCGGGTTAGCTCCTACAATGAGCAGTTCTTC.